This TCR beta chain was identified in a study of OX40 agonist ivuxolimab in advanced cancers. Study as a whole: Prior anti-PD-1, anti-PD-L1 or anti-CTLA-4 therapy was allowed; 40% had some.

TCRdb's copy holds only in-frame clones and misses some; the assay was immunoSEQ multiplex PCR. The repertoire holds under 25,000 clones, with around 84% as singletons. CDR3 length equals 15 residues. Losses at the gene ends were 10 bases for V and 1 base for J; bases not matched to a gene: 8. Germline V gene data show CDR1 as SEHNR and CDR2 as FQNEAQ (reference sequence). By share of the sample, this clone is medium-sized (0.01 to 0.1%). The sequences come from CD4+ or CD8+ T cells sorted from blood, collected in a trial of the OX40 agonist ivuxolimab. The chain has TRBV7-9 and TRBJ2-1; TRBD2 agrees at 9 bases. The sequence derives from an adult with an advanced solid tumor such as melanoma, head and neck, liver or kidney cancer. The CDR3, as DNA: TGTGCCAACCAGGGTAGCGGGGGTTCCTACAATGAGCAGTTCTTC. It codes for CANQGSGGSYNEQFF.